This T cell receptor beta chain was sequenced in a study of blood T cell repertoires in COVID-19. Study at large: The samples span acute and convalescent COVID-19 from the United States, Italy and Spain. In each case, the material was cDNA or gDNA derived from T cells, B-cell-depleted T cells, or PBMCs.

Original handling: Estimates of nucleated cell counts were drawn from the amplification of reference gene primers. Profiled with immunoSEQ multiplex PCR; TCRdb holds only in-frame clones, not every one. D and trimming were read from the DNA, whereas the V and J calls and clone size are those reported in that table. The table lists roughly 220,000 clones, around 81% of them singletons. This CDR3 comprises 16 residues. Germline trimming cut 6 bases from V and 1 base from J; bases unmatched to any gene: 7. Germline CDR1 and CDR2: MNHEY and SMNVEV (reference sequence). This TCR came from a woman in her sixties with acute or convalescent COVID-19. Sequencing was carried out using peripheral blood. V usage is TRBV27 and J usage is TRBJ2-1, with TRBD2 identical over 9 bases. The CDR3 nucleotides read TGTGCCAGCAGGTCTATTAGCGGGGGTTCCTACAATGAGCAGTTCTTC. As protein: CASRSISGGSYNEQFF.